This TCR beta chain was retrieved from a study of PD-L1 blockade in urothelial cancer. Study details: Blood analysis took place 3 weeks (second dose) and 6 weeks after treatment start.

Urothelial carcinoma in patients was locally advanced or metastatic. Synthetic templates analogous to TCR were spiked into all PCRs individually. Produced via immunoSEQ multiplex PCR; TCRdb's table is partial and in-frame only. The table has about 100,000 clones, 91% seen once. Trimming pared 3 bases from V and 2 bases from J, leaving 5 bases between. This CDR3 spans 14 amino acids. Germline lookup yields CDR1 MDHEN and CDR2 SYDVKM. The sequencing here drew on PBMCs, taken around atezolizumab (anti-PD-L1) treatment. This receptor was taken from an elderly woman with urothelial cancer. The chain has TRBV28 and TRBJ2-6; no clear D gene. The CDR3 spells CASSLAAGANVLTF. The CDR3 region has the DNA TGTGCCAGCAGTTTGGCAGCTGGGGCCAACGTCCTGACTTTC.